These T cell receptor beta chains were read from a single sample in a study of coeliac disease. Sequenced by immunoSEQ multiplex PCR; TCRdb stores in-frame clones only, minus some. This sample has around 4,100 clones, with around 69% found just once. The specimen was intraepithelial lymphocytes from the gut. The source of these receptors is a young woman with active celiac disease. Both conserved end residues are part of each CDR3. The order of the fields is clone size, D gene, J gene, V gene, CDR3 DNA, CDR3 protein. D genes are given only for firm matches. Clone sizes are given selectively: once, few, many, or a class where the clone is expanded.

size: NA; D: NA; J: TRBJ1-5; V: TRBV5-5; DNA: TGTGCCAGCAGCTTTGGTGAGATCAATCAGCCCCAGCATTTT; CDR3: CASSFGEINQPQHF
size: NA; D: TRBD1; J: TRBJ2-1; V: TRBV5-1; DNA: TGCGCCAGCAGCTTTGGGACAGGCGGAAGTAATGAGCAGTTCTTC; CDR3: CASSFGTGGSNEQFF
size: NA; D: TRBD2; J: TRBJ2-2; V: TRBV7-6; DNA: TGTGCCAGCAGCTTTAGCGGGGGGGCCTGGAGCGGGGAGCTGTTTTTT; CDR3: CASSFSGGAWSGELFF
size: NA; D: TRBD2; J: TRBJ2-5; V: TRBV11-2; DNA: TGTGCCAGCAGCCGAGGACTAGCGGGGCAAGAGACCCAGTACTTC; CDR3: CASSRGLAGQETQYF
size: NA; D: NA; J: TRBJ2-3; V: TRBV21-1; DNA: TGTGCCAGCAGCAACCTACAGGGGAGAAGAACAGATACGCAGTATTTT; CDR3: CASSNLQGRRTDTQYF
size: NA; D: NA; J: TRBJ1-1; V: TRBV9; DNA: TGTGCCAGCAGCCCAGCTAGGGGACTTTTTCTGGGCACTGAAGCTTTCTTT; CDR3: CASSPARGLFLGTEAFF
size: NA; D: NA; J: TRBJ1-2; V: TRBV5-4; DNA: TGTGCCAGCAGACGGGAGTTGGGGGACGGCGGCTACACCTTC; CDR3: CASRRELGDGGYTF
size: NA; D: TRBD2; J: TRBJ2-7; V: TRBV28; DNA: TGTGCCAGCAGTCCCAGCGTAGCGGGGGGCTCTCCCTACGAGCAGTACTTC; CDR3: CASSPSVAGGSPYEQYF
size: once; D: NA; J: TRBJ1-1; V: TRBV7-9; DNA: TGTGCCAGCAGCTTCAGGGAAGGGTACACTGAAGCTTTCTTT; CDR3: CASSFREGYTEAFF
size: large; D: TRBD1; J: TRBJ2-7; V: TRBV13; DNA: TGTGCCAGCAGCTTAAACCAGCCAGCTCCGGGACAGCTTATCTACGAGCAGTACTTC; CDR3: CASSLNQPAPGQLIYEQYF
size: NA; D: TRBD1; J: TRBJ2-6; V: TRBV7-8; DNA: TGTGCCAGCAGCCTGGCCGGGACAGCGTACTCTGGGGCCAACGTCCTGACTTTC; CDR3: CASSLAGTAYSGANVLTF
size: NA; D: NA; J: TRBJ2-6; V: TRBV9; DNA: TGTGCCATCAAACAAAGTCGGGCCAACGTCCTGACTTTC; CDR3: CAIKQSRANVLTF
size: NA; D: TRBD2; J: TRBJ2-1; V: TRBV9; DNA: TGTGCCAGCAGCGGAAACACGGGGGGAACCTACAATGAGCAGTTCTTC; CDR3: CASSGNTGGTYNEQFF
size: few; D: TRBD1; J: TRBJ2-1; V: TRBV28; DNA: TGTGCCAGCAAGCCCCCGGGACAGGATCCCCCATACAATGAGCAGTTCTTC; CDR3: CASKPPGQDPPYNEQFF
size: few; D: TRBD1; J: TRBJ1-1; V: TRBV10-3; DNA: TGTGCCATCAGTGACCCAACAGGGGCGGGGCCGATCGAGAACACTGAAGCTTTCTTT; CDR3: CAISDPTGAGPIENTEAFF
size: NA; D: NA; J: TRBJ1-2; V: TRBV6-1; DNA: TGTGCCAGCCGTGGGGCGGGGGGAGACCTCTATGGCTACACCTTC; CDR3: CASRGAGGDLYGYTF
size: once; D: NA; J: TRBJ2-5; V: TRBV9; DNA: TGTGCCAGCAGCGTAGGTGGGCAGGCACAAGAGACCCAGTACTTC; CDR3: CASSVGGQAQETQYF
size: NA; D: TRBD2; J: TRBJ2-5; V: TRBV7-6; DNA: TGTGCCAGCAGCGCCACTAGCGGGGGGTATGAGACCCAGTACTTC; CDR3: CASSATSGGYETQYF
size: NA; D: NA; J: TRBJ2-3; V: TRBV11-2; DNA: TGTGCCAGCAGCTTGAGCGGCGTTGGTGGCACAGATACGCAGTATTTT; CDR3: CASSLSGVGGTDTQYF
size: NA; D: TRBD1; J: TRBJ1-4; V: TRBV27; DNA: TGTGCCAGCAGTCTTCGGACAGGGGGCTCAATCCTGTTTTTT; CDR3: CASSLRTGGSILFF
size: NA; D: NA; J: TRBJ1-6; V: TRBV10-3; DNA: TGTGCCATCAGTGACGAAGGGGGGGGCAATTCACCCCTCCACTTT; CDR3: CAISDEGGGNSPLHF
size: once; D: TRBD1; J: TRBJ2-1; V: TRBV10-3; DNA: TGTGCCACCCTCTTCCCCGGGACAGGGGATGCTGAGCAGTTCTTC; CDR3: CATLFPGTGDAEQFF
size: NA; D: NA; J: TRBJ1-5; V: TRBV6-6; DNA: TGTGCCAGCAGTACCTTAGAGAGTAGCAATCAGCCCCAGCATTTT; CDR3: CASSTLESSNQPQHF
size: few; D: NA; J: TRBJ2-1; V: TRBV7-9; DNA: TGTGCCAGCAGTCGCCGGGACTTCCAAGCCTACAATGAGCAGTTCTTC; CDR3: CASSRRDFQAYNEQFF
size: NA; D: NA; J: TRBJ1-5; V: TRBV7-9; DNA: TGTGCCAGCAGCCAACAGAATCAGCCCCAGCATTTT; CDR3: CASSQQNQPQHF